Listed below are T cell receptor beta chains from one sample, sequenced in a study of blood T cell repertoires in COVID-19. Method: immunoSEQ multiplex PCR; TCRdb's copy keeps in-frame clones and lacks some. The data contain about 110,000 clones, around 82% of them singletons. Sequencing used peripheral blood. The receptor set was obtained from an older woman with acute or convalescent COVID-19. CDR3s include the opening cysteine and the closing phenylalanine or tryptophan. The D gene is left open where the match is weak. Where a row states a size, it is once, few, many or the class of an expanded clone; other rows omit it.

clone_size: -; v_call: TRBV7-2; j_call: TRBJ2-5; d_call: TRBD2; cdr3_aa: CASSSSGSGGASQETQYF; cdr3_nt: TGTGCCAGCAGCTCTTCGGGTAGCGGGGGGGCCTCTCAAGAGACCCAGTACTTC
clone_size: -; v_call: TRBV4-1; j_call: TRBJ2-4; d_call: -; cdr3_aa: CASSQRLSPGENIQYF; cdr3_nt: TGCGCCAGCAGCCAGAGACTCAGCCCCGGGGAAAACATTCAGTACTTC
clone_size: -; v_call: TRBV7-9; j_call: TRBJ1-5; d_call: TRBD1; cdr3_aa: CASSFHSLDRGRRGQPQHF; cdr3_nt: TGTGCCAGCAGCTTCCACTCCCTGGACAGGGGCCGACGGGGGCAGCCCCAGCATTTT
clone_size: many; v_call: TRBV6-4; j_call: TRBJ1-5; d_call: -; cdr3_aa: CASSRVNQPQHF; cdr3_nt: TGTGCCAGCAGCAGGGTCAATCAGCCCCAGCATTTT
clone_size: -; v_call: TRBV6-5; j_call: TRBJ1-5; d_call: TRBD1; cdr3_aa: CASSNGGQGNQPQHF; cdr3_nt: TGTGCCAGCAGCAACGGGGGACAGGGCAATCAGCCCCAGCATTTT
clone_size: -; v_call: TRBV7-9; j_call: TRBJ2-5; d_call: -; cdr3_aa: CASSPRGLQETQYF; cdr3_nt: TGTGCCAGCAGCCCCAGGGGCCTTCAAGAGACCCAGTACTTC
clone_size: once; v_call: TRBV28; j_call: TRBJ2-6; d_call: -; cdr3_aa: CASSLFLEGANVLTF; cdr3_nt: TGTGCCAGCAGTTTATTTTTAGAGGGGGCCAACGTCCTGACTTTC
clone_size: -; v_call: TRBV4-2; j_call: TRBJ2-4; d_call: TRBD2; cdr3_aa: CASSQDASGGLAKNIQYF; cdr3_nt: TGTGCCAGCAGCCAAGATGCTAGCGGGGGACTAGCCAAAAACATTCAGTACTTC
clone_size: -; v_call: TRBV11-3; j_call: TRBJ2-3; d_call: TRBD2; cdr3_aa: CASSPSGVAGATDTQYF; cdr3_nt: TGTGCCAGCAGCCCTTCCGGGGTAGCGGGGGCAACAGATACGCAGTATTTT
clone_size: -; v_call: TRBV11-2; j_call: TRBJ2-1; d_call: TRBD2; cdr3_aa: CASREGVAGGNEQFF; cdr3_nt: TGTGCCAGCAGAGAAGGGGTAGCGGGGGGTAATGAGCAGTTCTTC
clone_size: -; v_call: TRBV2; j_call: TRBJ2-3; d_call: -; cdr3_aa: CASSEVARGTQYF; cdr3_nt: TGTGCCAGCAGTGAGGTAGCAAGGGGTACGCAGTATTTT
clone_size: -; v_call: TRBV9; j_call: TRBJ2-3; d_call: TRBD1; cdr3_aa: CASSVAHGRQGSTDTQYF; cdr3_nt: TGTGCCAGCAGCGTAGCTCACGGTCGACAGGGTAGCACAGATACGCAGTATTTT
clone_size: -; v_call: TRBV5-1; j_call: TRBJ1-4; d_call: -; cdr3_aa: CASGRGINEKLFF; cdr3_nt: TGCGCCAGCGGAAGGGGGATAAATGAAAAACTGTTTTTT
clone_size: few; v_call: TRBV9; j_call: TRBJ2-2; d_call: -; cdr3_aa: CASSKDVGIRTGELFF; cdr3_nt: TGTGCCAGCAGCAAAGACGTCGGGATCCGAACCGGGGAGCTGTTTTTT
clone_size: few; v_call: TRBV9; j_call: TRBJ1-4; d_call: -; cdr3_aa: CASSETTGWNEKLFF; cdr3_nt: TGTGCCAGCAGCGAGACGACGGGATGGAACGAAAAACTGTTTTTT
clone_size: -; v_call: TRBV6-6; j_call: TRBJ2-7; d_call: TRBD1; cdr3_aa: CASSPSGGRDSYEQYF; cdr3_nt: TGTGCCAGCAGTCCATCAGGGGGCAGGGACTCCTACGAGCAGTACTTC
clone_size: -; v_call: TRBV20-1; j_call: TRBJ1-1; d_call: TRBD1; cdr3_aa: CSASRGWAGGFAEAFF; cdr3_nt: TGCAGTGCTAGTAGAGGGTGGGCAGGGGGCTTCGCTGAAGCTTTCTTT
clone_size: -; v_call: TRBV24-1; j_call: TRBJ2-3; d_call: -; cdr3_aa: CATSDPDITDTQYF; cdr3_nt: TGTGCCACCAGTGATCCGGACATCACAGATACGCAGTATTTT
clone_size: -; v_call: TRBV7-9; j_call: TRBJ1-1; d_call: -; cdr3_aa: CASSLYSPFAGGEAFF; cdr3_nt: TGTGCCAGCAGCTTATACTCCCCCTTTGCGGGAGGTGAAGCTTTCTTT
clone_size: -; v_call: TRBV5-6; j_call: TRBJ1-4; d_call: -; cdr3_aa: CASSSPVQGLGEKLFF; cdr3_nt: TGTGCCAGCAGCTCCCCTGTACAGGGCCTGGGGGAAAAACTGTTTTTT
clone_size: -; v_call: TRBV12-3/TRBV12-4; j_call: TRBJ2-3; d_call: -; cdr3_aa: CASRPDTDTQYF; cdr3_nt: TGTGCCAGCAGACCAGACACAGATACGCAGTATTTT
clone_size: -; v_call: TRBV13; j_call: TRBJ2-5; d_call: TRBD1; cdr3_aa: CASSLGDRVEETQYF; cdr3_nt: TGTGCCAGCAGCTTAGGGGACAGGGTAGAAGAGACCCAGTACTTC
clone_size: -; v_call: TRBV4-3; j_call: TRBJ1-2; d_call: -; cdr3_aa: CASSQDGTPYGYTF; cdr3_nt: TGCGCCAGCAGCCAAGATGGGACTCCCTATGGCTACACCTTC
clone_size: -; v_call: TRBV28; j_call: TRBJ1-5; d_call: -; cdr3_aa: CASRRDYSNQPQHF; cdr3_nt: TGTGCCAGCAGAAGGGACTATAGCAATCAGCCCCAGCATTTT